The 9 T cell receptor beta chains in this list originate from one sample, sequenced in a study of neoadjuvant anti-PD-1 for oral cavity cancer (dated by TCRdb to about 2021). Explained via the paper, the time point label denotes: after neoadjuvant nivolumab, at surgical resection. Library preparation used the immunoSEQ multiplex PCR assay. The table was pulled from immuneACCESS by TCRdb, which kept in-frame rearrangements only. Such tables lose some clones; where checked, under half of the loss comes from unresolved V genes, and the rest has no known cause. The sample yields some 33,000 clones; almost 80% were counted once. Of the sample, 3.4% is held by the ten largest clones. Sequenced here: PBMCs, sampled after nivolumab (anti-PD-1) treatment. The receptors come from a person between 35 and 79 years old with oral cavity squamous cell carcinoma.

The V gene is TRBV7-9, the J gene TRBJ2-3; D not resolved. Trimming shortened V by 5 bases and J by 6 bases, and 9 bases separated the two germline ends. CDR3 length equals 12 residues. Germline assignment: CDR1 SEHNR and CDR2 FQNEAQ (reference sequence). In DNA, the CDR3 is TGTGCCAGCAGCGCCGGTTTTGATACGCAGTATTTT. Amino acid sequence: CASSAGFDTQYF.

The genes are TRBV7-9 and TRBJ1-2; D unresolved. This CDR3 has 13 amino acids. Germline CDR1 and CDR2: SEHNR and FQNEAQ (reference sequence). The V and J ends lost 0 bases and 5 bases respectively, with 7 bases between them. The DNA for the CDR3 is TGTGCCAGCAGCTTAGCCTGGTTTTATGGCTACACCTTC. Its translation: CASSLAWFYGYTF.

This chain links TRBV6-4 with TRBJ2-1, with 7 nucleotides matching TRBD2. This CDR3 comprises 15 residues. CDR1 MRHNA and CDR2 SNTAGT come from the germline V gene. The ends lost 2 bases at V and 0 bases at J; junction bases unmatched: 1. The CDR3 nucleotides are TGTGCCAGCAGTGACGGGGGGGTCTCCTACAATGAGCAGTTCTTC. This sequence encodes CASSDGGVSYNEQFF.

This clone has more than one count but fewer than ten. The chain couples TRBV6-6 to TRBJ1-5; D unclear. The CDR3 loop spans 15 amino acids. Germline lookup yields CDR1 MNHNY and CDR2 SVGAGI (reference sequence). V dropped 3 bases and J dropped 7 bases, with 16 bases sitting between them. The CDR3 coding sequence is TGTGCCAGCAGTTATGGTTCCGATCCAGGACAGCCCCAGCATTTT. This sequence encodes CASSYGSDPGQPQHF.

This chain links TRBV7-9 with TRBJ2-2; D might be TRBD1 or TRBD2, each matching 5 bases. Germline V gene lookup returns CDR1 SEHNR and CDR2 FQNEAQ (reference sequence). The ends were cut back, 5 bases at V and 6 bases at J, with 22 bases in the middle. The CDR3 extends over 17 amino acids. CDR3 DNA: TGTGCCAGCAGCGCAACCGGGCTCCGGGGCCATTCCGGGGAGCTGTTTTTT. Protein: CASSATGLRGHSGELFF.

This clone was seen a few times. The chain employs TRBV10-3 and TRBJ2-7; the match to TRBD1 covers 8 bases. V was clipped by 4 bases and J by 3 bases; unmatched bases: 5. The CDR3 is made up of 14 amino acids. Germline-derived CDR1 and CDR2 are ENHRY and SYGVKD. DNA for the CDR3: TGTGCCATCAGTGGGGACAGGAAAGACTACGAGCAGTACTTC. As protein: CAISGDRKDYEQYF.

The chain is built from TRBV30 and TRBJ1-1; D is unclear. Trimming left V 2 bases short and J 3 bases short, with 10 bases between. The CDR3 is made up of 13 amino acids. Germline values: CDR1 GTSNPN, CDR2 SVGIG (reference sequence). CDR3 in DNA: TGTGCCTGGAGTCGTGGAGGCGACACTGAAGCTTTCTTT. It specifies CAWSRGGDTEAFF.

The J gene is TRBJ2-1, the V gene TRBV6-1; D is undetermined. Germline V CDR1 and CDR2: MNHNS, SASEGT. CDR3 length: 14 amino acids. Trimming pared 2 bases from V and 7 bases from J, leaving 12 bases between. DNA for the CDR3: TGTGCCAGCAGTGAATTGGTTCCCGTGAATGAGCAGTTCTTC. Protein sequence: CASSELVPVNEQFF.

The chain recombines TRBV6-1 with TRBJ1-2; D is perhaps TRBD1 (5 bases). This CDR3 comprises 14 residues. The ends were cut back, 6 bases at V and 4 bases at J, with 15 bases in the middle. Looked up from germline, CDR1 is MNHNS and CDR2 is SASEGT. CDR3 region: CASSPRGGIYGYTF. As DNA, the CDR3 is TGTGCCAGCAGCCCGAGGGGAGGGATCTATGGCTACACCTTC.